These 26 T cell receptor beta chains came from one sample sequenced in a study of T-cell reconstitution after alpha-beta-depleted transplantation in children (dated by TCRdb to 2016 to 2017). Libraries were prepared through PCR. Sequenced using an Illumina HiSeq 2500. Molecular barcoding was employed in the preparation of TCR libraries, with unique molecular identifiers being used to normalize TCRbeta repertoire quantification. Starting from the raw public reads, TCRdb applied fastp trimming at Q25, assembled clones with MiXCR and retained in-frame beta chains. Rows are combined by CDR3 protein, so each entry shows the most common genes and DNA. Counted in this sample were fewer than 120,000 distinct CDR3 sequences; about a tenth of them appeared once. Over 8% of the sample comes from the top ten. The sequencing used PBMCs from the stem cell graft donor, collected from the stem cell graft. The source of these receptors is a human donor who donated a stem cell graft to a child with acute lymphoblastic leukemia.

This clonotype was seen ten or more times. The chain carries TRBV5-1 and TRBJ2-1; 9 bases are a match to TRBD1. The germline V gene encodes CDR1 SGHRS and CDR2 YFSETQ. J was trimmed by 7 bases and V by 4 bases; bases with no gene match: 12. CDR3 length: 16 residues. Written as DNA, the CDR3 is TGCGCCAGCAGCCATGGGCGACAGGGGGTGTCTAATGAGCAGTTCTTC. This codes for CASSHGRQGVSNEQFF.

This clonotype appeared many times. This sequence joins TRBV5-1 and TRBJ1-1, with D unclear. CDR1 is SGHRS and CDR2 is YFSETQ in the germline V gene. CDR3 size: 14 residues. Trimming shortened V by 2 bases and J by 8 bases, and 16 bases separated the two germline ends. In nucleotides, the CDR3 is TGCGCCAGCAGCTTCGACGGGTTGTCTGGGGAAGCTTTCTTT. It encodes CASSFDGLSGEAFF.

This clonotype was counted ten times or more. The rearrangement uses TRBV9 and TRBJ2-3; tentatively, D is TRBD1 or TRBD2 (6 bases each). CDR3 length equals 16 residues. V shed 4 bases and J shed 0 bases, with 15 bases lying between them. CDR1 and CDR2 from the germline V gene are SGDLS and YYNGEE. For the CDR3, the DNA is TGTGCCAGCAGCCCTCTCGGGGGACACAGCACAGATACGCAGTATTTT. It encodes CASSPLGGHSTDTQYF.

This clonotype was recorded at least ten times. The chain's CDR3 is CASSYEGSRGTGELFF. The CDR3 bases are TGTGCCAGCAGTTACGAGGGGAGCCGCGGCACCGGGGAGCTGTTTTTT. The chain couples TRBV6-5 to TRBJ2-2; D possibly uses TRBD1 or TRBD2 (5 bases each). CDR3 length: 16 residues. CDR1 is MNHEY, CDR2 SVGAGI, per germline. The V end was cut by 2 bases, the J end by 4 bases, with 14 bases between.

In this sample, this clonotype turned up many times. The chain links TRBV11-2 to TRBJ2-3; D might be TRBD2 (5 bases). The V end was cut by 1 base, the J end by 1 base, with 9 bases between. CDR3 length: 15 amino acids. Germline assignment: CDR1 SGHAT and CDR2 FQNNGV. In DNA form, the CDR3 reads TGTGCCAGCAGCTTAGGATCGCGGGGCACAGATACGCAGTATTTT. As protein: CASSLGSRGTDTQYF.

This clonotype was seen at least ten times. V gene TRBV5-1 combines with J gene TRBJ1-2; D uncertain. V was shortened by 1 base and J by 1 base, with 8 bases between the two germline ends. The CDR3 has 14 amino acids. The germline CDR1 and CDR2 sequences are SGHRS and YFSETQ. CDR3 region: CASSLIRFNYGYTF. The CDR3 region has the DNA TGCGCCAGCAGCTTGATCAGATTTAACTATGGCTACACCTTC. Full variable domain (missing parts from reference TRBV5-1 and TRBJ1-2): KAGVTQTPRYLIKTRGQQVTLSCSPISGHRSVSWYQQTPGQGLQFLFEYFSETQRNKGNFPGRFSGRQFSNSRSEMNVSTLELGDSALYLCASSLIRFNYGYTFGSGTRLTVV.

The sample holds many counts of this clonotype. The chain couples TRBV7-2 to TRBJ2-7, with a weak D call TRBD1 (6 bases). CDR1 and CDR2 (germline): SGHTA, FQGNSA. The CDR3 spans 14 residues. Trimming shortened V by 5 bases and J by 2 bases, and 13 bases separated the two germline ends. In DNA form, the CDR3 reads TGTGCCAGCAGCCCAAATCGGGACACCTACGAGCAGTACTTC. Translation gives CASSPNRDTYEQYF.

This clonotype was seen repeatedly, ten times or more. V gene TRBV29-1 combines with J gene TRBJ1-3; a possible D gene is TRBD1 (6 bases). Trimming removed 0 bases at V and 3 bases at J, with 15 bases between. CDR3 length equals 16 residues. Germline V lookup: CDR1 SQVTM, CDR2 ANQGSEA. As DNA, the CDR3 is TGCAGCGTTGAAGATGGGGCCGGGGGCAATGGAAACACCATATATTTT. Translated: CSVEDGAGGNGNTIYF.

This clonotype was recorded many times. The chain recombines TRBV5-5 with TRBJ2-1; D not resolved. In germline, CDR1 is SGHKS, CDR2 YYEKEE (reference sequence). The CDR3 totals 13 residues. Trimming took 1 base from V and 9 from J, leaving 11 bases between them. CDR3 region: CASSLYADGEQFF. CDR3 DNA: TGTGCCAGCAGCTTGTATGCGGACGGTGAGCAGTTCTTC. Using reference TRBV5-5 and TRBJ2-1 for the parts outside the CDR3, the full variable domain is DAGVTQSPTHLIKTRGQQVTLRCSPISGHKSVSWYQQVLGQGPQFIFQYYEKEERGRGNFPDRFSARQFPNYSSELNVNALLLGDSALYLCASSLYADGEQFFGPGTRLTVL.

This clonotype was picked up many times. The rearrangement links TRBV18 to TRBJ2-1; D is ambiguous. The ends were cut back, 3 bases at V and 3 bases at J, with 6 bases in the middle. Germline V CDR1 and CDR2: KGHSH, LQKENI. This CDR3 comprises 13 residues. Written as DNA, the CDR3 is TGTGCCAGCTCACCCCTCGGCTACAATGAGCAGTTCTTC. Translating it yields CASSPLGYNEQFF. Based on the CDR3 plus reference TRBV18 and TRBJ2-1, the full variable domain is NAGVMQNPRHLVRRRGQEARLRCSPMKGHSHVYWYRQLPEEGLKFMVYLQKENIIDESGMPKERFSAEFPKEGPSILRIQQVVRGDSAAYFCASSPLGYNEQFFGPGTRLTVL.

Many counts were recorded for this clonotype. The chain joins TRBV29-1 to TRBJ1-2; D may be TRBD1 (6 bases). CDR1 SQVTM and CDR2 ANQGSEA come from the germline V gene. The CDR3 runs to 13 residues. V lost 6 bases and J 5 bases, leaving 16 bases between the germline ends. This CDR3 is CSVQRTETYGYTF. The CDR3 DNA reads as TGCAGCGTACAGAGGACAGAGACTTATGGCTACACCTTC.

This clonotype was seen at least ten times. V gene TRBV10-3 combines with J gene TRBJ2-2, with TRBD1 matching 7 bases. J lost 3 bases, V lost 9 bases, and 7 bases had no gene match. The CDR3 loop spans 14 amino acids. Germline V gene sequence: CDR1 ENHRY, CDR2 SYGVKD. The CDR3 DNA is TGTGCCATTGCTACAGGGGTTGACACCGGGGAGCTGTTTTTT. This sequence encodes CAIATGVDTGELFF.

The gene calls are TRBV5-1 and TRBJ1-5; D possibly corresponds to TRBD1 (6 bases). The V and J ends lost 0 bases and 5 bases respectively, with 12 bases between them. This CDR3 is 15 amino acids long. Germline-derived CDR1 and CDR2 are SGHRS and YFSETQ. In DNA form, the CDR3 reads TGCGCCAGCAGCTTGGTGGCAGGGGACTATCAGCCCCAGCATTTT. Its translation is CASSLVAGDYQPQHF. Together with reference TRBV5-1 and TRBJ1-5, the CDR3 gives the full variable domain: KAGVTQTPRYLIKTRGQQVTLSCSPISGHRSVSWYQQTPGQGLQFLFEYFSETQRNKGNFPGRFSGRQFSNSRSEMNVSTLELGDSALYLCASSLVAGDYQPQHFGDGTRLSIL.

The sample holds many counts of this clonotype. The rearrangement joins TRBV19 to TRBJ1-1; TRBD1 aligns across 9 bases. The germline V gene has CDR1 LNHDA and CDR2 SQIVND (reference sequence). There are 13 residues in the CDR3. V trimming: 8 bases; J trimming: 6 bases; junction bases outside the gene matches: 7. CDR3 region: CASGDRARAEAFF. DNA for the CDR3: TGTGCCAGTGGGGACAGGGCGAGGGCTGAAGCTTTCTTT. The full variable domain, its missing parts supplied by reference TRBV19 and TRBJ1-1, is DGGITQSPKYLFRKEGQNVTLSCEQNLNHDAMYWYRQDPGQGLRLIYYSQIVNDFQKGDIAEGYSVSREKKESFPLTVTSAQKNPTAFYLCASGDRARAEAFFGQGTRLTVV.

This clonotype was seen many times. This chain links TRBV29-1 with TRBJ2-3; D is possibly TRBD2 (5 bases). Germline V gene lookup returns CDR1 SQVTM and CDR2 ANQGSEA. Trimming took off 4 bases at V and 9 bases at J, with 17 bases between the two ends. This CDR3 is built from 13 residues. The CDR3 bases are TGCAGCGTTGGCGGGCAGATTGGAGAGACGCAGTATTTT. Translated: CSVGGQIGETQYF.

The chain links TRBV3-1 to TRBJ2-4; a weak D match, TRBD2 (5 bases). Germline CDR1 LGHDT, CDR2 YNNKEL (reference sequence). CDR3 size: 19 residues. The V end was cut by 6 bases, the J end by 0 bases, with 24 bases between. CDR3 region: CASRSDGLRDLLAKNIQYF. CDR3 nucleotides: TGTGCCAGCAGATCAGACGGACTCCGTGACCTCCTAGCCAAAAACATTCAGTACTTC.

This clonotype has at least ten counts. This chain joins TRBV7-9 and TRBJ1-1; 7 bases are a match to TRBD1. Per the germline V gene, CDR1 is SEHNR and CDR2 is FQNEAQ (reference sequence). V was clipped by 5 bases and J by 0 bases; unmatched bases: 6. CDR3 size: 15 residues. CDR3 residues: CASSVTGEMNTEAFF. CDR3 DNA sequence: TGTGCCAGCAGCGTAACAGGGGAAATGAACACTGAAGCTTTCTTT.

This clonotype was counted ten times or more. The chain combines TRBV7-9 with TRBJ2-1; D is unresolved. CDR1 and CDR2 (germline): SEHNR, FQNEAQ (reference sequence). Trimming stripped 1 base from V and 6 bases from J, with 7 bases between. This CDR3 spans 13 amino acids. CDR3 region: CASSLGPSNEQFF. CDR3 nucleotides: TGTGCCAGCAGCTTAGGCCCGAGCAATGAGCAGTTCTTC. The whole variable domain, remainder taken from reference TRBV7-9 and TRBJ2-1, is DTGVSQNPRHKITKRGQNVTFRCDPISEHNRLYWYRQTLGQGPEFLTYFQNEAQLEKSRLLSDRFSAERPKGSFSTLEIQRTEQGDSAMYLCASSLGPSNEQFFGPGTRLTVL.

Sample share makes this clonotype medium-sized. The chain carries TRBV6-2 or TRBV6-3 and TRBJ2-1; 7 nucleotides line up with TRBD2. J was trimmed by 4 bases and V by 1 base; bases with no gene match: 7. Per the germline V gene, CDR1 is MNHEY and CDR2 is SVGEGT. This CDR3 has 16 amino acids. The CDR3 nucleotides are TGTGCCAGCAGTTACTATAACCTAGCGGTATACAATGAGCAGTTCTTC. Translating gives CASSYYNLAVYNEQFF.

This clonotype was seen repeatedly, ten times or more. The chain has TRBV15 and TRBJ2-2, with a possible D match to TRBD1 (5 bases). Per the germline V gene, CDR1 is LNHNV and CDR2 is YYDKDF (reference sequence). Trimming stripped 0 bases from V and 3 bases from J, with 17 bases between. The CDR3 loop spans 18 amino acids. CDR3 amino acids: CATSRDRGAGMDTGELFF. For the CDR3, the DNA is TGTGCCACCAGCAGAGATAGGGGCGCAGGAATGGACACCGGGGAGCTGTTTTTT.

This clonotype has at least ten counts. V usage is TRBV5-1 and J usage is TRBJ2-1, with TRBD2 matching over 9 bases. V lost 0 bases and J lost 4; bases outside the gene matches: 2. The CDR3 has 15 amino acids. CDR1 is SGHRS and CDR2 is YFSETQ in the germline V gene. Here the CDR3 DNA reads TGCGCCAGCAGCTTGGGACTAGCGGATTACAATGAGCAGTTCTTC. Its translation: CASSLGLADYNEQFF.

This clonotype appeared many times. This chain links TRBV7-2 with TRBJ1-4; 8 nucleotides agree with TRBD1. The CDR3 runs to 13 residues. The V gene end was trimmed by 8 bases and the J gene end by 8 bases; junction bases not matched to a gene: 7. The germline gives CDR1 SGHTA, CDR2 FQGNSA. CDR3 nucleotide sequence: TGTGCCAGCTCACCAGGGACAGGCGAAAAACTGTTTTTT. It is translated as CASSPGTGEKLFF.

At least ten counts were recorded for this clonotype. The V gene is TRBV9, the J gene TRBJ2-5, with 8 nucleotides matching TRBD1. Germline trimming cut 4 bases from V and 2 bases from J; bases unmatched to any gene: 7. Germline values: CDR1 SGDLS, CDR2 YYNGEE. The length of the CDR3 is 15 residues. CDR3 region: CASSPWDRSQETQYF. For the CDR3, the DNA is TGTGCCAGCAGCCCTTGGGACAGGAGTCAAGAGACCCAGTACTTC.

There are many counts of this clonotype. This chain connects TRBV20-1 to TRBJ2-1; tentatively, D is TRBD2 (6 bases). The CDR3 is 13 residues long. Deletions cut 5 bases from V and 7 bases from J, with 15 bases between. Germline-derived CDR1 and CDR2 are DFQATT and SNEGSKA (reference sequence). CDR3 sequence reads: CSAPPGSKNEQFF. CDR3 nucleotide sequence: TGCAGTGCTCCCCCCGGGAGTAAGAATGAGCAGTTCTTC.

There are many counts of this clonotype. The chain employs TRBV7-2 and TRBJ1-4, with D possibly being TRBD1 (6 bases). The V gene's germline CDR1 is SGHTA and CDR2 FQGNSA. This CDR3 has 15 residues. V lost 0 bases and J 7 bases, leaving 12 bases between the germline ends. CDR3 coding DNA: TGTGCCAGCAGCTTAGCTCGGGGGGCGGGTGAAAAACTGTTTTTT. Translating gives CASSLARGAGEKLFF.

This clonotype has ten or more counts. V and J are TRBV29-1 and TRBJ2-5; 10 nucleotides align to TRBD1. The CDR3 contains 14 residues. The germline V gene has CDR1 SQVTM and CDR2 ANQGSEA. J lost 1 base, V lost 8 bases, and 7 bases had no gene match. The CDR3 loop reads CSLGGTGVQETQYF. CDR3 coding DNA: TGCAGCCTAGGGGGGACAGGGGTCCAAGAGACCCAGTACTTC.